This TCR beta chain was recorded in a study of cytomegalovirus exposure and HLA in healthy donors. For this clone: Its target is unknown.

The PCR ran on 60 Vbeta and 13 Jbeta primers. The data were produced by immunoSEQ multiplex PCR, yet TCRdb's version contains in-frame clones alone and is incomplete. Here the sample table reports 200,000 to 250,000 clones. Study results and limitations: Rare sequences made up most TCRs, while some public TCRs were found in many donors.

The germline V gene has CDR1 SGHDT and CDR2 YYEEEE. Deletions cut 3 bases from V and 8 bases from J, with 8 bases between. The CDR3 sequence is 11 residues long. The receptor was derived from a girl aged 2-10 years in good health and CMV-seropositive. The V gene is TRBV5-6, the J gene TRBJ1-1, with D perhaps matching TRBD1 (5 bases). Sequenced material: PBMCs. The CDR3 DNA follows: TGTGCCAGCAGCTACGGGGGGGAAGCTTTCTTT. Encoded protein: CASSYGGEAFF.